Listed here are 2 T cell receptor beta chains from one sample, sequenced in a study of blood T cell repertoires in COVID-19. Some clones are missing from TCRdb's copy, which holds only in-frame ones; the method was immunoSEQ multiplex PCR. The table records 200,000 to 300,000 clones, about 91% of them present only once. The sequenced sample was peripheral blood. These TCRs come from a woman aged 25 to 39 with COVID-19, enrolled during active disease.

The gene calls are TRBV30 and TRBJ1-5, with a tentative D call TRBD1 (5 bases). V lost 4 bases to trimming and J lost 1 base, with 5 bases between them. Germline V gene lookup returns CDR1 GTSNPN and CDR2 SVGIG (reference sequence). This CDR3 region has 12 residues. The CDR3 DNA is TGTGCCTGGACAGGGAGCAATCAGCCCCAGCATTTT. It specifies CAWTGSNQPQHF.

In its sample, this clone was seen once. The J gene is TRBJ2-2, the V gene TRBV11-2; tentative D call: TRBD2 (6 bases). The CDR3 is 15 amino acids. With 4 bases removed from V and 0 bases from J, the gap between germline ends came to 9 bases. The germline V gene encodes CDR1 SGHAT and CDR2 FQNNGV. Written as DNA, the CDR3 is TGTGCCAGCAGCTGGGTAGCGGCGAACACCGGGGAGCTGTTTTTT. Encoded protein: CASSWVAANTGELFF.